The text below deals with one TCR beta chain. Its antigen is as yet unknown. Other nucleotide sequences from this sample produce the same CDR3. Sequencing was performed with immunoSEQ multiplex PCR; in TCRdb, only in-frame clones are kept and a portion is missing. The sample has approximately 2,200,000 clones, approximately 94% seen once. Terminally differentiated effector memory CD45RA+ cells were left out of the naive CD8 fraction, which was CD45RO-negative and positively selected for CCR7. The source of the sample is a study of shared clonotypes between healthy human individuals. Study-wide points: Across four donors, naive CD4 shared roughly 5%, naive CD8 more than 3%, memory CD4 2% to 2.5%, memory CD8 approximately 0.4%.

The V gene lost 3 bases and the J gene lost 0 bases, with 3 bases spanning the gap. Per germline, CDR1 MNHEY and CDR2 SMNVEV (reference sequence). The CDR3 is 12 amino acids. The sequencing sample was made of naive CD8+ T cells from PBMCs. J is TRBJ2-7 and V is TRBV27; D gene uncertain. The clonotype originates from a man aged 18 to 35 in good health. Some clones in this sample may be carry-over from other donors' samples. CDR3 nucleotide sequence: TGTGCCAGCAGTTTCAGCTCCTACGAGCAGTACTTC. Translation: CASSFSSYEQYF.